This TCR beta chain stems from a study of T cell repertoires in cytomegalovirus infection. Across the study: Recently identified HLA-C-restricted and well-studied HLA-B-restricted CMV epitopes were used. Both a matching HLA type and CMV infection were indicated by public TCR beta signatures. Whole-study findings and limits: CMV carriers having the relevant HLA were flagged by cumulative public TCR beta family frequency.

TCRdb used MiXCR to reprocess the reads, holding one entry per CDR3 protein. The sample carries about 220,000 distinct CDR3 sequences, 35% to 45% recorded once. This clonotype was observed at least ten times. Its cognate antigen is unknown. This TCR was recovered from a human donor in good health (CMV status not recorded). Some clones in this sample may be carry-over from other donors' samples. The starting material was CD8+ T cells from cultured PBMCs, obtained from culture after CMV antigen stimulation.

Written as DNA, the CDR3 is TGTGCCAGCAGCTTCATATCAGGGGGGGTCGGCGAGCAGTACTTC. Encoded protein: CASSFISGGVGEQYF. The gene calls are TRBV11-2 and TRBJ2-7; D might be TRBD1 or TRBD2, each matching 7 bases. Germline assignment: CDR1 SGHAT and CDR2 FQNNGV. The CDR3 contains 15 residues. The V end lost 3 bases, the J end lost 6 bases, and 18 bases lay between the germline ends.